Detailed here is one TCR beta chain. Reverse transcription of roughly 0.45 to 1 ug RNA used random hexamers. Across 54 Vbeta and 13 Jbeta, TCR beta CDR3 was amplified with immunoSEQ multiplex PCR. TCRdb passed the immunoSEQ multiplex PCR reads through MiXCR, listing each CDR3 protein once. The repertoire includes over 100,000 distinct CDR3 sequences, just over 95% of them detected once, and about 0.14% sits in the top ten. This CDR3 spans 13 amino acids. V lost 0 bases and J lost 5, with 7 bases in between. Germline lookup yields CDR1 GTSNPN and CDR2 SVGIG (reference sequence). This sample is part of a study of CD8 T cells in Susac syndrome. Study-level information: Patients with Susac syndrome who were sequenced included five or six with active disease and eight in remission.

The source of this sequence is a human donor with Susac syndrome. The gene calls are TRBV30 and TRBJ2-2; no definite D call. The material sequenced was CD4+ T cells from PBMCs. The CDR3 bases are TGTGCCTGGAGTGTTGGTGGGACCGGGGAGCTGTTTTTT. Translated: CAWSVGGTGELFF.